This entry concerns a single TCR beta chain. Using immunoSEQ multiplex PCR, the repertoire was profiled, and TCRdb retains in-frame clones only, with some absent. The sample carries 500,000 to 700,000 clones, around 95% recorded once. V lost 0 bases and J 3 bases, leaving 7 bases between the germline ends. Germline values: CDR1 MNHEY, CDR2 SMNVEV (reference sequence). The CDR3 consists of 14 residues. CD45RO-negative, CCR7-selected cells formed the naive CD8 fraction, which excluded terminally differentiated effector memory CD45RA+ cells. The data were taken from a study of shared clonotypes between healthy human individuals. The wider study: With ages of 18 to 49, the donors were a couple of women and three men.

This chain joins TRBV27 and TRBJ2-3; no clear D. Sample: naive CD8+ T cells sorted from blood. The clonotype was recovered from a woman younger than 45 in good health. CDR3 in amino acids: CASSLSDMTDTQYF. In DNA form, the CDR3 reads TGTGCCAGCAGTTTATCCGATATGACAGATACGCAGTATTTT.